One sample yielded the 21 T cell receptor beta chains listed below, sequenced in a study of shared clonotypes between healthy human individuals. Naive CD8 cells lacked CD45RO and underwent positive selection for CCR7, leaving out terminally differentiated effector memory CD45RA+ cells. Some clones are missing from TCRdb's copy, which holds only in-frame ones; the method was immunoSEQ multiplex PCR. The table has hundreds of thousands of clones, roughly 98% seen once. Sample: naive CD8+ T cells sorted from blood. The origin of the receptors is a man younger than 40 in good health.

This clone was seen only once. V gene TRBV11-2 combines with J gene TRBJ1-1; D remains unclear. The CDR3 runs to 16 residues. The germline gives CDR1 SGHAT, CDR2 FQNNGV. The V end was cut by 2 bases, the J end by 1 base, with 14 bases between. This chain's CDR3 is CASSLKPQGGNTEAFF. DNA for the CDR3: TGTGCCAGCAGCTTAAAACCTCAAGGTGGGAACACTGAAGCTTTCTTT.

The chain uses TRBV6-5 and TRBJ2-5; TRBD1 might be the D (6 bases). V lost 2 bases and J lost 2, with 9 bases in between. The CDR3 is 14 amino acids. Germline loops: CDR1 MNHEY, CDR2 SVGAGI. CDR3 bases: TGTGCCAGCAGTTACACCGGACAGCAAGAGACCCAGTACTTC. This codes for CASSYTGQQETQYF.

CDR3 sequence reads: CSVWDKAGVSYNEQFF. Here the CDR3 DNA reads TGCAGCGTGTGGGATAAAGCGGGAGTCTCCTACAATGAGCAGTTCTTC. The V and J genes are TRBV29-1 and TRBJ2-1; 8 bases map to TRBD2. The germline CDR1 and CDR2 sequences are SQVTM and ANQGSEA. V was clipped by 6 bases and J by 0 bases; unmatched bases: 10. The CDR3 spans 16 residues.

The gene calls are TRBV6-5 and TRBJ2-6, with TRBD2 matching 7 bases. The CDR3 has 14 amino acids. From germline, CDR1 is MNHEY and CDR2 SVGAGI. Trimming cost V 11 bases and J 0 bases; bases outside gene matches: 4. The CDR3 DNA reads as TGTGCCGCGGGGGAAATCTCTGGGGCCAACGTCCTGACTTTC. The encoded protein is CAAGEISGANVLTF.

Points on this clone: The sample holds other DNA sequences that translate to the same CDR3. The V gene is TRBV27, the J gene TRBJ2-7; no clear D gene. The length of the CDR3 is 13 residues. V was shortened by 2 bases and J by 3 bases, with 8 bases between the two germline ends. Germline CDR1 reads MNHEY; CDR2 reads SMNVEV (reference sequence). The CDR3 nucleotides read TGTGCCAGCAGTTTAGGCCCTAGCTACGAGCAGTACTTC. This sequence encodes CASSLGPSYEQYF.

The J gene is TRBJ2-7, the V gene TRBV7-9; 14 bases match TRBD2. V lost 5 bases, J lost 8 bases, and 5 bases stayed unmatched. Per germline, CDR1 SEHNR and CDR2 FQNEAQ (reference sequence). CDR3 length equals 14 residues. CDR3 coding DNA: TGTGCCAGCAGCCACGGGACTAGCGGGAGCCAGCAGTACTTC. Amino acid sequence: CASSHGTSGSQQYF. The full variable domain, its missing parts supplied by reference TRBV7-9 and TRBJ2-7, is DTGVSQNPRHKITKRGQNVTFRCDPISEHNRLYWYRQTLGQGPEFLTYFQNEAQLEKSRLLSDRFSAERPKGSFSTLEIQRTEQGDSAMYLCASSHGTSGSQQYFGPGTRLTVT.

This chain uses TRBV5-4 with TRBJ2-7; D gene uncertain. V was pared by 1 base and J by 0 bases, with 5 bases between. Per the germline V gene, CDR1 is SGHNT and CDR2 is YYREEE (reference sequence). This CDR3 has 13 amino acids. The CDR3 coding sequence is TGTGCCAGCAGCTTGATGGACTCCTACGAGCAGTACTTC. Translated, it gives CASSLMDSYEQYF.

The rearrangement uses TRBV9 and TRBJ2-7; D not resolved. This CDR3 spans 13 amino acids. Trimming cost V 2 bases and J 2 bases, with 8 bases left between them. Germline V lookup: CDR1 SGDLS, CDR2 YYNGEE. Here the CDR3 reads CASSVSDAYEQYF. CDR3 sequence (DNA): TGTGCCAGCAGCGTGTCAGACGCCTACGAGCAGTACTTC. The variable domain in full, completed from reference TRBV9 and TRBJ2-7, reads DSGVTQTPKHLITATGQRVTLRCSPRSGDLSVYWYQQSLDQGLQFLIQYYNGEERAKGNILERFSAQQFPDLHSELNLSSLELGDSALYFCASSVSDAYEQYFGPGTRLTVT.

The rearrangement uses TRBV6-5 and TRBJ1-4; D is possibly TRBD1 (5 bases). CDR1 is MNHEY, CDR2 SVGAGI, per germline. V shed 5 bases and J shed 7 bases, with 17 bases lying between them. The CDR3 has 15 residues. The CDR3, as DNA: TGTGCCAGCAGTGTTGGAGGGACGGAAAGTGAAAAACTGTTTTTT. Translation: CASSVGGTESEKLFF.

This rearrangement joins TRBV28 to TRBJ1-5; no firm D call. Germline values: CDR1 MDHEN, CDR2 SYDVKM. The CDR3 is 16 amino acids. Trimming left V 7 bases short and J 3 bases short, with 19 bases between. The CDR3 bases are TGTGCCAGCACCCCCCCCGGCGAGGAGGCCAATCAGCCCCAGCATTTT. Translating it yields CASTPPGEEANQPQHF. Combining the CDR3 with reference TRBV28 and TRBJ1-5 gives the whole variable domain DVKVTQSSRYLVKRTGEKVFLECVQDMDHENMFWYRQDPGLGLRLIYFSYDVKMKEKGDIPEGYSVSREKKERFSLILESASTNQTSMYLCASTPPGEEANQPQHFGDGTRLSIL.

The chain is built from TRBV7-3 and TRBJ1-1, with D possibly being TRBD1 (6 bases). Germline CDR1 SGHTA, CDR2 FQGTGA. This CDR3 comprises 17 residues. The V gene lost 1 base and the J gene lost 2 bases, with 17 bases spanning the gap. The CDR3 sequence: CASSLSGDLQGNTEAFF. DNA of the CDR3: TGTGCCAGCAGCTTAAGTGGGGATTTACAGGGAAACACTGAAGCTTTCTTT.

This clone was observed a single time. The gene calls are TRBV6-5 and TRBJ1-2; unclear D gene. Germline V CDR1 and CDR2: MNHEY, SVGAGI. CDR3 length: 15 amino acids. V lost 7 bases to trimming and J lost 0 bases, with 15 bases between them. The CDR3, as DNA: TGTGCCAGCACCCGAGCAGGAGGAGCTAACTATGGCTACACCTTC. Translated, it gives CASTRAGGANYGYTF.

The CDR3 spells CASSGLGEVQPQHF. The DNA for the CDR3 is TGTGCCAGCAGTGGTTTGGGGGAAGTTCAGCCCCAGCATTTT. V usage is TRBV2 and J usage is TRBJ1-5, with TRBD1 as a possible D gene (5 bases). CDR3 size: 14 residues. Between the trimmed V and J ends, which lost 4 bases and 6 bases, there was a span of 13 bases. The germline V gene has CDR1 SNHLY and CDR2 FYNNEI.

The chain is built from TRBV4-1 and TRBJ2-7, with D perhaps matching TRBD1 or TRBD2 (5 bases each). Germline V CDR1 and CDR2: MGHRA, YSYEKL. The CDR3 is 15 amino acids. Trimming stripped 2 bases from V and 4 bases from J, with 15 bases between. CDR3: CASSQSRGLGYEQYF. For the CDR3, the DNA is TGCGCCAGCAGCCAATCACGGGGCCTTGGTTACGAGCAGTACTTC.

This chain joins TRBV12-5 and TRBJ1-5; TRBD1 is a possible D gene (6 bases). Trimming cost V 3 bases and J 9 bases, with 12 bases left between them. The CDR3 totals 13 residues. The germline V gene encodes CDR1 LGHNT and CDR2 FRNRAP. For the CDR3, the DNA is TGTGCTAGTGGTTTAGAGGGGGGAAGGCCCCAGCATTTT. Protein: CASGLEGGRPQHF.

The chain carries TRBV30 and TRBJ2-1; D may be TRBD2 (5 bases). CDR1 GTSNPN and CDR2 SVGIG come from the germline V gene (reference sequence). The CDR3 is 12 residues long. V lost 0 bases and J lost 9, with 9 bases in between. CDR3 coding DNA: TGTGCCTGGAGTGTATTAGGAGGTGAGCAGTTCTTC. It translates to CAWSVLGGEQFF.

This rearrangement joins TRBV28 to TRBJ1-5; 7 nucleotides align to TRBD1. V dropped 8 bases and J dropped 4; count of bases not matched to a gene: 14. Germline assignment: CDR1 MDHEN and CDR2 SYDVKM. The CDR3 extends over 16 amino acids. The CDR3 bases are TGTGCCAGCCAAATGCAGGCGACAGGGATGAATCAGCCCCAGCATTTT. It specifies CASQMQATGMNQPQHF.

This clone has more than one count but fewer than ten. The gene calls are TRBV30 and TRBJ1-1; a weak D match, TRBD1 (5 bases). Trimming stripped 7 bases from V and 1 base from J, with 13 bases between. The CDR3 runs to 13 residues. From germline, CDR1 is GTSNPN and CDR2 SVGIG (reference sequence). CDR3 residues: CASSMDTNTEAFF. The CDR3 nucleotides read TGTGCCTCGAGCATGGACACGAACACTGAAGCTTTCTTT. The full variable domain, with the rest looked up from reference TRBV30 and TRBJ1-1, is SQTIHQWPATLVQPVGSPLSLECTVEGTSNPNLYWYRQAAGRGLQLLFYSVGIGQISSEVPQNLSASRPQDRQFILSSKKLLLSDSGFYLCASSMDTNTEAFFGQGTRLTVV.

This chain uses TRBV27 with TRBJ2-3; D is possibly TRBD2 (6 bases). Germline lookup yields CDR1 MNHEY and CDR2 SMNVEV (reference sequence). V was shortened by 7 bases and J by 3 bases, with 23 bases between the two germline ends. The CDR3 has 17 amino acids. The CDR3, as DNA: TGTGCCAGCACCGCTTTAAGTGGGGGGTTAGGGACAGATACGCAGTATTTT. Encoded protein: CASTALSGGLGTDTQYF.

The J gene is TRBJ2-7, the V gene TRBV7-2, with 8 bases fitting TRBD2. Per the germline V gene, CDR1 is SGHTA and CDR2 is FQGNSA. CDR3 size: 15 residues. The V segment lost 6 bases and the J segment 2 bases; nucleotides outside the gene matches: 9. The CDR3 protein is CASRPSGSGAYEQYF. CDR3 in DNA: TGTGCCAGCAGACCAAGCGGGAGTGGAGCCTACGAGCAGTACTTC.

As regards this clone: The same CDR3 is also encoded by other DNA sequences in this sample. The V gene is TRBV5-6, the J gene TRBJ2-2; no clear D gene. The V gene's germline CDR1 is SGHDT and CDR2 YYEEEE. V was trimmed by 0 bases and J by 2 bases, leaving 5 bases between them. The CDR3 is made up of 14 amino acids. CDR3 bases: TGTGCCAGCAGCTTGGCCAGTAACACCGGGGAGCTGTTTTTT. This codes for CASSLASNTGELFF.